This T cell receptor (beta chain) was profiled in a study of blood T cell repertoires in COVID-19. The overall study: Whether acute or convalescent, the COVID-19 samples came from the United States, Italy and Spain. PBMCs, B-cell-depleted T cells, or T cells provided the cDNA or gDNA that made up the material.

CDR3 length equals 14 residues. The ends were cut back, 6 bases at V and 1 base at J, with 12 bases in the middle. Germline CDR1 and CDR2: LNHDA and SQIVND (reference sequence). Original analysis: Reference gene primer amplification gave estimated nucleated cell counts. Here immunoSEQ multiplex PCR was the method, and the copy in TCRdb shows in-frame clones only, minus some. V, J and clone size are taken as reported in that table, and D and trimming were inferred from the DNA itself. The data show approximately 130,000 clones, over 70% seen once. The rearrangement joins TRBV19 to TRBJ1-1; TRBD1 is a possible D gene (6 bases). The sequenced sample was peripheral blood. The TCR was taken from a man older than 75 with acute or convalescent COVID-19. The chain's CDR3 is CASRTGKGNTEAFF. The CDR3 DNA follows: TGTGCCAGTAGAACAGGGAAAGGGAACACTGAAGCTTTCTTT.